This TCR beta chain originates from a study of T cells in women clearing cervical HPV infection. Comment on this clone: The CDR3 end lies 3 residues beyond the end of the read and is filled in from the germline J gene.

V was clipped by 0 bases and J by 5 bases, with 7 bases between them. Germline CDR1 is MNHEY and CDR2 is SVGEGT. This CDR3 has 14 amino acids. TCRdb's copy holds only in-frame clones and misses some; the assay was immunoSEQ multiplex PCR. The sample spans about 48,000 clones; the ten largest clones claim around 1.5%. The V gene is TRBV6-2 or TRBV6-3, the J gene TRBJ2-2, with D possibly being TRBD1 or TRBD2 (5 bases each). This receptor was obtained from a woman aged 18 to 75 with a cervical HPV16 infection that either progressed to CIN3+ or cleared (not recorded which). What was sequenced was blood buffy coat. The covered CDR3 bases are TGTGCCAGCAGTTACTCGAGGGGTACCGGGGAG. Protein sequence: CASSYSRGTGE. From start to end, the CDR3 is CASSYSRGTGELFF.